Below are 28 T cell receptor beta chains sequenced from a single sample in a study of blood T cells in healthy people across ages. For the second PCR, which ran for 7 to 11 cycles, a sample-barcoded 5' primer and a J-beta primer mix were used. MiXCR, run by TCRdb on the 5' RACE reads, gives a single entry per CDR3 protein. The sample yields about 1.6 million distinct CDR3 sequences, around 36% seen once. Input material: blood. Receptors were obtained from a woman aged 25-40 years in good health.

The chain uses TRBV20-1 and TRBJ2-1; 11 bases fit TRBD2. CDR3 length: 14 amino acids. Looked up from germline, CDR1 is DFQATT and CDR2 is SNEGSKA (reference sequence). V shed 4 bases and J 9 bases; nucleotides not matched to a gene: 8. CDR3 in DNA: TGCAGTGCTAAGACTAGCGGGACCGCCACTGAGCAGTTCTTC. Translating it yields CSAKTSGTATEQFF.

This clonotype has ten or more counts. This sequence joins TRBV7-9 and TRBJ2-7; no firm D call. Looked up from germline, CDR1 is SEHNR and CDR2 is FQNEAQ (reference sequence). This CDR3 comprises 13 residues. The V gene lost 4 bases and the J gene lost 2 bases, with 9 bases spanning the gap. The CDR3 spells CASSSTPTYEQYF. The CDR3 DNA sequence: TGTGCCAGCAGCTCCACACCTACCTACGAGCAGTACTTC.

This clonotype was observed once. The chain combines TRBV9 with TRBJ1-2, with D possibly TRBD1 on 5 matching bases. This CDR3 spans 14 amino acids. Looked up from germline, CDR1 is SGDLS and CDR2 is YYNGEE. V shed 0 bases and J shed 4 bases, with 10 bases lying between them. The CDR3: CASSVEAGPYGYTF. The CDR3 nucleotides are TGTGCCAGCAGCGTAGAGGCAGGGCCCTATGGCTACACCTTC.

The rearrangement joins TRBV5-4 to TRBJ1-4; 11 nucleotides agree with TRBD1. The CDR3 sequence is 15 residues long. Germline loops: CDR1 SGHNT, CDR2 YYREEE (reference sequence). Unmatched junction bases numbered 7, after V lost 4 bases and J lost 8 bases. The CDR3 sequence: CASSIGQGAPEKLFF. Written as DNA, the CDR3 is TGTGCCAGCAGCATCGGACAGGGGGCGCCGGAAAAACTGTTTTTT.

CDR3 DNA sequence: TGCAGTGCTAGGCCCGGCCCGGGCGATGGCTACACCTTC. The encoded protein is CSARPGPGDGYTF. This chain joins TRBV20-1 and TRBJ1-2; D is unresolved. The germline V and J ends were trimmed by 3 bases and 6 bases, with 14 bases remaining between them. Germline CDR1 and CDR2: DFQATT and SNEGSKA (reference sequence). The length of the CDR3 is 13 residues.

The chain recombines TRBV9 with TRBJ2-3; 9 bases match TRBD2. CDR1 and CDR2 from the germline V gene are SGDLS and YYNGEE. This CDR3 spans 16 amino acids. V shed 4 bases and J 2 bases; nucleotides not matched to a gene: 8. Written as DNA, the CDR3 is TGTGCCAGCAGCCCGAGAGCGGGAGGCTACACAGATACGCAGTATTTT. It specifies CASSPRAGGYTDTQYF.

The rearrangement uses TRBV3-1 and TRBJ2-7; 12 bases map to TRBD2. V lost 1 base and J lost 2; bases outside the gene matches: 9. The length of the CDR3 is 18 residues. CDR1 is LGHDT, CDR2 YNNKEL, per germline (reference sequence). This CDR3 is CASSQVRTSGVRAYEQYF. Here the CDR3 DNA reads TGTGCCAGCAGCCAAGTTAGGACTAGCGGGGTAAGGGCCTACGAGCAGTACTTC.

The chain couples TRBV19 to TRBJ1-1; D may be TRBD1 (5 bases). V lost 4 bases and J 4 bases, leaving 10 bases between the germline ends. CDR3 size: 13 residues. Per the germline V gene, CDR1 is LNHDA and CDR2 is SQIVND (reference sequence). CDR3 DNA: TGTGCCAGTAGTAGCGGGGGTACCACTGAAGCTTTCTTT. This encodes CASSSGGTTEAFF.

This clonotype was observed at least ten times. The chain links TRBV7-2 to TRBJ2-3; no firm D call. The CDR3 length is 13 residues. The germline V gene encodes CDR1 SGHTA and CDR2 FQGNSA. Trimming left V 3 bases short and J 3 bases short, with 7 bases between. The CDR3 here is CASSLALTDTQYF. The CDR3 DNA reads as TGTGCCAGCAGCTTGGCCCTTACAGATACGCAGTATTTT.

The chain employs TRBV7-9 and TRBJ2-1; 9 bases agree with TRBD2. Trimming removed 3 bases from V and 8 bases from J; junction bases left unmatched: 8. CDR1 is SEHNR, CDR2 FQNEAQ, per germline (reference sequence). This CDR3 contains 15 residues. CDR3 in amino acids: CASSLASGNHYEQFF. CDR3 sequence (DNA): TGTGCCAGCAGCTTGGCTAGCGGGAACCACTATGAGCAGTTCTTC.

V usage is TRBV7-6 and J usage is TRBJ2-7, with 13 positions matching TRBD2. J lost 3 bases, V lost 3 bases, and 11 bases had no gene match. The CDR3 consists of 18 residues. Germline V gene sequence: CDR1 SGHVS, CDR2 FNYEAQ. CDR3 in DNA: TGTGCCAGCAGCTTTGAACTAGCGGGAGGGCCCCCAGACTACGAGCAGTACTTC. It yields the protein CASSFELAGGPPDYEQYF.

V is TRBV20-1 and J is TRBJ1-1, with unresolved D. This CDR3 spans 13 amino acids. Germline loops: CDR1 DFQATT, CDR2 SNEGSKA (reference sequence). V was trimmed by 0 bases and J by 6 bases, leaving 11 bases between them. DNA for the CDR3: TGCAGTGCTAGAGAAAGGTTGGGATCTGAAGCTTTCTTT. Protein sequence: CSARERLGSEAFF.

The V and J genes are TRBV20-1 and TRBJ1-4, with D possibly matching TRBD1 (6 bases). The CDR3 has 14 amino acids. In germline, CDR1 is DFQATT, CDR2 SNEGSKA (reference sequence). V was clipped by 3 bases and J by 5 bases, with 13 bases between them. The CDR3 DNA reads TGCAGTGCTAGGCAGGGGCGCAACAATGAAAAACTGTTTTTT. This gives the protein CSARQGRNNEKLFF.

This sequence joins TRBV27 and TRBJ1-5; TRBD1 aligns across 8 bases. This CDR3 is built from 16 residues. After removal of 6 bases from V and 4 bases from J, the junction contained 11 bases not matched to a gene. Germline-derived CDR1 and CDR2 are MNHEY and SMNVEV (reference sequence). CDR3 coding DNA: TGTGCCAGCAGCCACCGACCGGGACAGGAGAATCAGCCCCAGCATTTT. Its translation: CASSHRPGQENQPQHF.

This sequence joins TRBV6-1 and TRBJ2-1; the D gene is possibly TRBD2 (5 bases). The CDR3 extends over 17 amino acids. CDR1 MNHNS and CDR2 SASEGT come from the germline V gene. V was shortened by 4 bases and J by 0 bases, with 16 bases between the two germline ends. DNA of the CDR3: TGTGCCAGCAGTGCTCTGAGAGGGTCGAGCTCCTACAATGAGCAGTTCTTC. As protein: CASSALRGSSSYNEQFF.

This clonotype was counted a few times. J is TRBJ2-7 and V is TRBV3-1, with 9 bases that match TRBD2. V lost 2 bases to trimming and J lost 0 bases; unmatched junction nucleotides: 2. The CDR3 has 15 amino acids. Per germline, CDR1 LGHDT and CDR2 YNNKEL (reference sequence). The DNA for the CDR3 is TGTGCCAGCAGCCAATCTAGCGGGATCTCCTACGAGCAGTACTTC. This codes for CASSQSSGISYEQYF.

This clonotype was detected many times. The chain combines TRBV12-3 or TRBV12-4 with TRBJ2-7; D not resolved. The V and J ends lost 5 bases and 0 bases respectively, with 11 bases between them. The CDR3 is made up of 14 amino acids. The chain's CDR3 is CASSGPRSSYEQYF. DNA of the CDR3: TGTGCCAGCAGTGGCCCCCGGAGCTCCTACGAGCAGTACTTC.

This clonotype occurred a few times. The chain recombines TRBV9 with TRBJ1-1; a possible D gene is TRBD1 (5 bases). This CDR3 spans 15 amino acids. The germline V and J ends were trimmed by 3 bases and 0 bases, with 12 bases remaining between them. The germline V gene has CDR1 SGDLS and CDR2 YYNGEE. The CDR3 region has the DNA TGTGCCAGCAGCGGGGGGGTAGTGCTGAACACTGAAGCTTTCTTT. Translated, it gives CASSGGVVLNTEAFF.

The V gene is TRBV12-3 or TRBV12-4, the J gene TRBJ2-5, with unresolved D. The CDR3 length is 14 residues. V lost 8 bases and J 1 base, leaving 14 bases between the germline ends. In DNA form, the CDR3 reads TGTGCCAGCGGTCGAAGCGCCCTCCAAGAGACCCAGTACTTC. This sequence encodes CASGRSALQETQYF.

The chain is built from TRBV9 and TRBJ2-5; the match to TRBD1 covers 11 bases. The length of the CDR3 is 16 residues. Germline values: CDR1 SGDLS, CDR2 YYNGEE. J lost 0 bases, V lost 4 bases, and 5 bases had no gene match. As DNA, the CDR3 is TGTGCCAGCAGCCCCGGACAGGGGGCGAACCAAGAGACCCAGTACTTC. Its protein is CASSPGQGANQETQYF.

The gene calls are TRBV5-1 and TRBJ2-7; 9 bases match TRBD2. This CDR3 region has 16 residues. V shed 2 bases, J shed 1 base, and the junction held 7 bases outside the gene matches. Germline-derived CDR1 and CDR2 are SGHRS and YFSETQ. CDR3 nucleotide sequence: TGCGCCAGCAGCTTATCTAGCGGGGCCTCTTCCTACGAGCAGTACTTC. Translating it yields CASSLSSGASSYEQYF.

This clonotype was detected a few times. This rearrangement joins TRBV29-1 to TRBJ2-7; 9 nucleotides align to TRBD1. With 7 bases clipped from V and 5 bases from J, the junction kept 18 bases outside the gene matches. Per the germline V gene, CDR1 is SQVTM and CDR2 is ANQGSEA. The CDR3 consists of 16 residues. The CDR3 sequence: CSASRYSGQGKNEQYF. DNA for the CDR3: TGCAGCGCGTCGCGCTATTCGGGACAGGGAAAAAACGAGCAGTACTTC.

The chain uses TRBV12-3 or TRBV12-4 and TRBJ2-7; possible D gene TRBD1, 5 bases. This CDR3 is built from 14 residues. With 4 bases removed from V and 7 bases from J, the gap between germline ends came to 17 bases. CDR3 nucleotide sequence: TGTGCCAGCAGTTACTCGTCCAGGGAAGGGGAGCAGTACTTC. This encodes CASSYSSREGEQYF.

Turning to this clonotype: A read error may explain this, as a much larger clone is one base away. This CDR3 is CAIAGTSDTQYF. The DNA of the CDR3 is TGTGCCATCGCAGGCACGTCGGACACCCAGTACTTC. The chain links TRBV10-3 to TRBJ2-5, with unresolved D. The CDR3 sequence is 12 residues long. Germline V gene lookup returns CDR1 ENHRY and CDR2 SYGVKD. The V end lost 8 bases, the J end lost 8 bases, and 15 bases lay between the germline ends.

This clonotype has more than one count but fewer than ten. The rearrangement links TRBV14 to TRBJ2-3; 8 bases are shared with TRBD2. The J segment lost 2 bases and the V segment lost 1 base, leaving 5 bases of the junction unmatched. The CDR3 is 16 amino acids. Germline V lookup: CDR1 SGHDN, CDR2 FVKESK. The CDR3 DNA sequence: TGTGCCAGCAGCCAAGTACTAGCGGCTCCCACAGATACGCAGTATTTT. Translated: CASSQVLAAPTDTQYF.

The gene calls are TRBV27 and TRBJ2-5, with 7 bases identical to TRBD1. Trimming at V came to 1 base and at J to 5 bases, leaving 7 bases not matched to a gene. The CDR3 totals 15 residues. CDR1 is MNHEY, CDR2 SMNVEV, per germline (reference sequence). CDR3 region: CASSLFPRGQETQYF. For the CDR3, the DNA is TGTGCCAGCAGTTTATTCCCTCGGGGACAGGAGACCCAGTACTTC.

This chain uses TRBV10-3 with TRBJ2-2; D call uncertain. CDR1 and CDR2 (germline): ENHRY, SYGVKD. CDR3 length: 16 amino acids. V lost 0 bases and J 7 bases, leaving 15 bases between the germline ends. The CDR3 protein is CAISESLLERFGELFF. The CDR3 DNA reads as TGTGCCATCAGTGAGTCCCTTCTTGAACGGTTCGGGGAGCTGTTTTTT.

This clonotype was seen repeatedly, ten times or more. The CDR3 DNA is TGCAGTGCTAGAGCCCTGACAGGGGAAGAGACCCAGTACTTC. This encodes CSARALTGEETQYF. V is TRBV20-1 and J is TRBJ2-5; 8 nucleotides line up with TRBD1. The CDR3 is 14 residues long. The junction had 4 bases not matched to a gene; V was cut back by 1 base and J by 3 bases. Germline V lookup: CDR1 DFQATT, CDR2 SNEGSKA (reference sequence).